This is a list of T cell receptor beta chains from one sample in a study of T cells in Graves' hyperthyroidism and ophthalmopathy. TCRdb re-analysed the multiplex PCR reads in MiXCR, keeping a single row per CDR3 protein. The sample has about 250,000 distinct CDR3 sequences; about 25% are singletons. Input material: blood. The receptors stem from a woman aged 35 to 49 with Graves' ophthalmopathy. The CDR3 runs from the conserved cysteine through the conserved F or W. The D gene is left open where the match is weak. The size of a clone is reported for some rows only, either as once, few or many, or as a class for expanded clones.

J gene: TRBJ2-7; clone size: .; V gene: TRBV30; D gene: .; CDR3 DNA: TGTGCCTGGTCGGGACGGATTACCTACGAGCAGTACTTC; CDR3 protein: CAWSGRITYEQYF
J gene: TRBJ1-1; clone size: .; V gene: TRBV6-1; D gene: .; CDR3 DNA: TGTGCCAGCAGAACGTCAGCTGTGAACACTGAAGCTTTCTTT; CDR3 protein: CASRTSAVNTEAFF
J gene: TRBJ2-5; clone size: few; V gene: TRBV5-1; D gene: TRBD1; CDR3 DNA: TGCGCCAGCACCGAGACAGGGGCGAGGGAGACCCAGTACTTC; CDR3 protein: CASTETGARETQYF
J gene: TRBJ1-2; clone size: .; V gene: TRBV10-3; D gene: TRBD1; CDR3 DNA: TGTGCCATAGGGACAGGACATAACTATGGCTACACCTTC; CDR3 protein: CAIGTGHNYGYTF
J gene: TRBJ2-7; clone size: many; V gene: TRBV20-1; D gene: TRBD1; CDR3 DNA: TGCAGTGCTAGCCCACCACAGGGGGTAGGGTACGAGCAGTACTTC; CDR3 protein: CSASPPQGVGYEQYF
J gene: TRBJ2-7; clone size: many; V gene: TRBV6-5; D gene: .; CDR3 DNA: TGTGCCAGCACCATAGGACAGATCGCCTACGAGCAGTACTTC; CDR3 protein: CASTIGQIAYEQYF
J gene: TRBJ1-5; clone size: .; V gene: TRBV6-1; D gene: TRBD1; CDR3 DNA: TGTGCCAGCAGGACAGGGGGTACGAGTCAGCCCCAGCATTTT; CDR3 protein: CASRTGGTSQPQHF
J gene: TRBJ2-7; clone size: many; V gene: TRBV7-2; D gene: TRBD1; CDR3 DNA: TGTGCCAGCAGCTTAGAACGGAAGACAGGGAGCTCCTACGAGCAGTACTTC; CDR3 protein: CASSLERKTGSSYEQYF
J gene: TRBJ2-7; clone size: many; V gene: TRBV28; D gene: .; CDR3 DNA: TGTGCCAGCAGTTACGCCCTATTAGTGGGGGGCGAGCAGTACTTC; CDR3 protein: CASSYALLVGGEQYF
J gene: TRBJ1-2; clone size: few; V gene: TRBV6-2/TRBV6-3; D gene: .; CDR3 DNA: TGTGCCAGCAGTTACGGAACCTGGGACTATGGCTACACCTTC; CDR3 protein: CASSYGTWDYGYTF
J gene: TRBJ2-7; clone size: many; V gene: TRBV19; D gene: TRBD2; CDR3 DNA: TGTGCCAGTAGTATGGTACTAGCGCCCTACGAGCAGTACTTC; CDR3 protein: CASSMVLAPYEQYF
J gene: TRBJ2-2; clone size: many; V gene: TRBV5-1; D gene: TRBD1; CDR3 DNA: TGCGCCAGCAGCTTGCTTCAACAGGGGGCTGCTACCGGGGAGCTGTTTTTT; CDR3 protein: CASSLLQQGAATGELFF
J gene: TRBJ2-7; clone size: many; V gene: TRBV7-9; D gene: .; CDR3 DNA: TGTGCCAGCAGCTCCTACCGGGACACTGAGCAGTACTTC; CDR3 protein: CASSSYRDTEQYF
J gene: TRBJ2-2; clone size: .; V gene: TRBV27; D gene: TRBD2; CDR3 DNA: TGTGCCACCTGGGGACTAGCGAACACCGGGGAGCTGTTTTTT; CDR3 protein: CATWGLANTGELFF
J gene: TRBJ2-5; clone size: .; V gene: TRBV12-5; D gene: .; CDR3 DNA: TGTGCTAGTGGTTTTCATCGGACCAATCAACTCCAAGAGACCCAGTACTTC; CDR3 protein: CASGFHRTNQLQETQYF
J gene: TRBJ2-7; clone size: many; V gene: TRBV5-1; D gene: TRBD1; CDR3 DNA: TGCGCCAGCAGCTCTAGGGGACCGGGACAGGGATACTACGAGCAGTACTTC; CDR3 protein: CASSSRGPGQGYYEQYF
J gene: TRBJ1-5; clone size: many; V gene: TRBV7-2; D gene: .; CDR3 DNA: TGTGCCAGCAGCTGGACAGATCAGCCCCAGCATTTT; CDR3 protein: CASSWTDQPQHF
J gene: TRBJ1-1; clone size: many; V gene: TRBV12-3/TRBV12-4; D gene: .; CDR3 DNA: TGTGCCAGCACCTGGGGGGCAAAGAACACTGAAGCTTTCTTT; CDR3 protein: CASTWGAKNTEAFF
J gene: TRBJ1-4; clone size: many; V gene: TRBV25-1; D gene: TRBD1; CDR3 DNA: TGTGCCAGCAGTGAAAGGATGGGGACAGGGAATGAAAAACTGTTTTTT; CDR3 protein: CASSERMGTGNEKLFF
J gene: TRBJ2-5; clone size: many; V gene: TRBV4-1; D gene: .; CDR3 DNA: TGCGCCAGCAGCCAAGAAGGAGGACGCGGGGAGACCCAGTACTTC; CDR3 protein: CASSQEGGRGETQYF
J gene: TRBJ2-2; clone size: many; V gene: TRBV20-1; D gene: TRBD2; CDR3 DNA: TGCAGTGCTATAGCCCTAGCGGGAGCTTCGAACACCGGGGAGCTGTTTTTT; CDR3 protein: CSAIALAGASNTGELFF
J gene: TRBJ2-7; clone size: many; V gene: TRBV4-1; D gene: .; CDR3 DNA: TGCGCCAGCAGCCAAGAGGGAGAATCCTACGAGCAGTACTTC; CDR3 protein: CASSQEGESYEQYF
J gene: TRBJ1-1; clone size: many; V gene: TRBV27; D gene: .; CDR3 DNA: TGTGCCAGCAGTTTTATGGCCAGAGACACTGAAGCTTTCTTT; CDR3 protein: CASSFMARDTEAFF
J gene: TRBJ2-5; clone size: few; V gene: TRBV7-8; D gene: TRBD1; CDR3 DNA: TGTGCCAGCAGCTTAGGGACAGGGGGCGCGGAGACCCAGTACTTC; CDR3 protein: CASSLGTGGAETQYF
J gene: TRBJ2-1; clone size: .; V gene: TRBV3-1; D gene: .; CDR3 DNA: TGTGCCAGCAGCCAAGATCTCCGCGGGGTTTCGGTCTTC; CDR3 protein: CASSQDLRGVSVF
J gene: TRBJ2-7; clone size: .; V gene: TRBV4-2; D gene: .; CDR3 DNA: TGTGCCAGCAGCCAAGAAGGAACCTCCTACGAGCAGTACTTC; CDR3 protein: CASSQEGTSYEQYF
J gene: TRBJ2-7; clone size: .; V gene: TRBV10-3; D gene: .; CDR3 DNA: TGTGCCATCAGTGATGTTGGGTGGGAGCAGTACTTC; CDR3 protein: CAISDVGWEQYF
J gene: TRBJ2-5; clone size: many; V gene: TRBV3-1; D gene: .; CDR3 DNA: TGTGCCAGTTCTTCCGGGGCGCAGACCCAGTACTTC; CDR3 protein: CASSSGAQTQYF
J gene: TRBJ2-7; clone size: many; V gene: TRBV20-1; D gene: .; CDR3 DNA: TGCAGTGCTACGCCCCTGCAGGGTTCCTACGAGCAGTACTTC; CDR3 protein: CSATPLQGSYEQYF